The 24 T cell receptor beta chains in this list originate from one sample, sequenced in a study of CD8+ T cells in alopecia areata. The authors extracted RNA and reverse transcribed it into cDNA as the sequencing template. Libraries were prepared by immunoSEQ multiplex PCR; TCRdb keeps only in-frame clonotypes and omits some of them. This table holds around 200,000 clones, around 50% found once. Treatment of the sample: oral pan-JAK inhibitor, 5-10 mg twice daily. Sequencing used CD8+ T cells sorted from blood, obtained at week 24, from a patient treated with tofacitinib. The receptors were sampled from a human donor with alopecia areata.

The chain combines TRBV5-1 with TRBJ2-2; D is unresolved. V shed 4 bases and J shed 4 bases, with 14 bases lying between them. Germline CDR1 reads SGHRS; CDR2 reads YFSETQ. The CDR3 has 15 residues. CDR3 loop: CASSLGGRGTGELFF. The CDR3 coding sequence is TGCGCCAGCAGCCTGGGTGGGCGCGGCACCGGGGAGCTGTTTTTT.

In DNA, the CDR3 is TGCGCCAGCAGCTCGGACGGACACCCTCAGGCGGGGGAGCTGTTTTTT. The encoded protein is CASSSDGHPQAGELFF. The chain links TRBV5-1 to TRBJ2-2; TRBD1 might be the D (5 bases). Trimming took off 3 bases at V and 8 bases at J, with 20 bases between the two ends. CDR3 size: 16 residues. Germline V gives CDR1 SGHRS, CDR2 YFSETQ.

The chain uses TRBV7-6 and TRBJ2-7; TRBD2 aligns across 7 bases. CDR3 size: 15 residues. Germline-derived CDR1 and CDR2 are SGHVS and FNYEAQ. V lost 3 bases, J lost 3 bases, and 8 bases stayed unmatched. The CDR3 region is CASSFEPRGDYEQYF. For the CDR3, the DNA is TGTGCCAGCAGCTTCGAGCCCCGGGGGGACTACGAGCAGTACTTC.

V gene TRBV4-1 combines with J gene TRBJ2-6; D is possibly TRBD1 (5 bases). The germline V gene encodes CDR1 MGHRA and CDR2 YSYEKL. This CDR3 region has 16 residues. Trimming took off 4 bases at V and 2 bases at J, with 12 bases between the two ends. The CDR3 DNA follows: TGCGCCAGCAGCCCAAAGACAGAACCTGGGGCCAACGTCCTGACTTTC. This gives the protein CASSPKTEPGANVLTF.

The genes are TRBV2 and TRBJ1-5; maybe TRBD1 (5 bases). CDR3 length: 15 residues. Germline V gives CDR1 SNHLY, CDR2 FYNNEI. Trimming took off 0 bases at V and 6 bases at J, with 12 bases between the two ends. The CDR3 DNA reads TGTGCCAGCAGTGAAGCGGCGGTGGGGGTTCAGCCCCAGCATTTT. Translating gives CASSEAAVGVQPQHF. The full variable domain, in which reference TRBV2 and TRBJ1-5 provide the parts outside the CDR3, is EPEVTQTPSHQVTQMGQEVILRCVPISNHLYFYWYRQILGQKVEFLVSFYNNEISEKSEIFDDQFSVERPDGSNFTLKIRSTKLEDSAMYFCASSEAAVGVQPQHFGDGTRLSIL.

This clone appeared once. The V gene is TRBV30, the J gene TRBJ2-3, with a tentative D call TRBD2 (6 bases). The CDR3 totals 13 residues. In germline, CDR1 is GTSNPN, CDR2 SVGIG (reference sequence). V was cut by 5 bases and J by 2 bases, with 11 bases left in between. CDR3 nucleotide sequence: TGTGCCTGGGGGGGACTCCTCACAGATACGCAGTATTTT. Translating gives CAWGGLLTDTQYF.

A few counts support this clone. This chain uses TRBV30 with TRBJ2-7; 8 bases match TRBD1. V lost 1 base, J lost 2 bases, and 4 bases stayed unmatched. Per the germline V gene, CDR1 is GTSNPN and CDR2 is SVGIG (reference sequence). The length of the CDR3 is 14 residues. CDR3 region: CAWSGPGGTYEQYF. DNA of the CDR3: TGTGCCTGGAGTGGTCCAGGGGGCACCTACGAGCAGTACTTC.

In its sample, this clone was seen once. The CDR3 sequence is CASSQVLAYEQYF. CDR3 nucleotide sequence: TGCGCCAGCAGCCAAGTTTTGGCCTACGAGCAGTACTTC. The chain is built from TRBV4-1 and TRBJ2-7; unclear D gene. V lost 1 base and J 2 bases, leaving 6 bases between the germline ends. This CDR3 is built from 13 residues. Germline CDR1 is MGHRA and CDR2 is YSYEKL.

This chain uses TRBV7-9 with TRBJ2-1; D possibly corresponds to TRBD2 (6 bases). The CDR3 covers 15 residues. Trimming took 5 bases from V and 10 from J, leaving 21 bases between them. Looked up from germline, CDR1 is SEHNR and CDR2 is FQNEAQ (reference sequence). This chain's CDR3 is CASSHSAEAGKEQFF. CDR3 coding DNA: TGTGCCAGCAGCCATAGCGCAGAAGCGGGTAAGGAGCAGTTCTTC.

This clone appeared a single time. The chain carries TRBV2 and TRBJ2-7, with 9 bases aligning to TRBD1. Germline assignment: CDR1 SNHLY and CDR2 FYNNEI. The J segment lost 6 bases and the V segment lost 1 base, leaving 7 bases of the junction unmatched. This CDR3 has 15 amino acids. The CDR3: CASSEVETGGAEQYF. In DNA form, the CDR3 reads TGTGCCAGCAGTGAAGTTGAGACAGGGGGAGCCGAGCAGTACTTC.

This clone was found a few times. The chain combines TRBV11-3 with TRBJ1-1; D not resolved. The CDR3 totals 15 residues. The germline gives CDR1 SGHNT, CDR2 YENEEA. V gave up 5 bases and J gave up 1 base, with 14 bases separating them. This CDR3 is CASSRVSRSNTEAFF. The CDR3 region has the DNA TGTGCCAGCAGCCGTGTAAGCAGGTCGAACACTGAAGCTTTCTTT.

Here the CDR3 reads CASSQSGRKDGNTIYF. The CDR3 coding sequence is TGCGCCAGCAGCCAATCGGGACGGAAGGATGGAAACACCATATATTTT. The chain combines TRBV4-1 with TRBJ1-3, with D possibly matching TRBD1 (5 bases). Germline V lookup: CDR1 MGHRA, CDR2 YSYEKL. The CDR3 has 16 residues. With 2 bases removed from V and 3 bases from J, the gap between germline ends came to 14 bases.

The chain uses TRBV29-1 and TRBJ2-1; D not resolved. Germline assignment: CDR1 SQVTM and CDR2 ANQGSEA. With 6 bases removed from V and 4 bases from J, the gap between germline ends came to 7 bases. The CDR3 is 11 amino acids. The DNA for the CDR3 is TGCAGCGTGGCAGAGTACAATGAGCAGTTCTTC. This gives the protein CSVAEYNEQFF.

By its share, this clone is medium-sized. The chain recombines TRBV9 with TRBJ2-7, with D tentatively TRBD1 or TRBD2 (6 bases each). This CDR3 comprises 14 residues. V gave up 3 bases and J gave up 0 bases, with 10 bases separating them. CDR1 and CDR2 (germline): SGDLS, YYNGEE. This chain's CDR3 is CASSGRDNSYEQYF. The CDR3 coding sequence is TGTGCCAGCAGCGGGAGGGACAACTCCTACGAGCAGTACTTC.

The chain carries TRBV30 and TRBJ2-5, with D possibly being TRBD1 or TRBD2 (6 bases each). CDR3 length: 16 amino acids. The V gene's germline CDR1 is GTSNPN and CDR2 SVGIG (reference sequence). Trimming stripped 0 bases from V and 6 bases from J, with 20 bases between. In DNA, the CDR3 is TGTGCCTGGAGTGTGGGGACGGGGGCTCGGGGGAAGACCCAGTACTTC. This gives the protein CAWSVGTGARGKTQYF.

In the case of this clone: Other nucleotide sequences in the sample specify the same CDR3. The V gene is TRBV13, the J gene TRBJ2-4; D possibly matches TRBD1 or TRBD2 (6 bases each). The germline CDR1 and CDR2 sequences are PRHDT and FYEKMQ (reference sequence). V was pared by 2 bases and J by 1 base, with 12 bases between. CDR3 length: 16 amino acids. CDR3 nucleotide sequence: TGTGCCAGCAGCTTATGGGCCGGGGGCGCCAAAAACATTCAGTACTTC. The encoded protein is CASSLWAGGAKNIQYF.

This sequence joins TRBV5-1 and TRBJ2-7; 9 nucleotides line up with TRBD1. CDR3 length: 15 residues. V lost 4 bases and J lost 2; bases outside the gene matches: 7. CDR1 and CDR2 (germline): SGHRS, YFSETQ. The CDR3 here is CASSRTGGNPYEQYF. In DNA, the CDR3 is TGCGCCAGCAGCAGAACAGGGGGCAATCCCTACGAGCAGTACTTC.

This chain connects TRBV6-5 to TRBJ2-7; D is undetermined. V lost 4 bases, J lost 2 bases, and 18 bases lay in between. In germline, CDR1 is MNHEY, CDR2 SVGAGI. CDR3 length: 16 residues. The CDR3 region is CASSSQTTTHPYEQYF. CDR3 nucleotides: TGTGCCAGCAGTTCTCAGACAACAACCCACCCCTACGAGCAGTACTTC.

This chain joins TRBV30 and TRBJ2-5; maybe TRBD2 (5 bases). Trimming took off 6 bases at V and 5 bases at J, with 22 bases between the two ends. The CDR3 covers 15 residues. Per germline, CDR1 GTSNPN and CDR2 SVGIG (reference sequence). The CDR3 DNA follows: TGTGCCTGTAATCGGCGGGCTTCCGAGGTGGAGACCCAGTACTTC. Protein: CACNRRASEVETQYF.

The J gene is TRBJ2-3, the V gene TRBV2; 15 bases agree with TRBD2. Germline CDR1 is SNHLY and CDR2 is FYNNEI. V gave up 1 base and J gave up 0 bases; unmatched junction bases: 11. The length of the CDR3 is 21 residues. The CDR3 loop reads CASSEVWVGTSGGTSTDTQYF. Here the CDR3 DNA reads TGTGCCAGCAGTGAAGTGTGGGTAGGGACTAGCGGGGGGACTAGCACAGATACGCAGTATTTT.

The genes are TRBV2 and TRBJ2-1; 7 bases are a match to TRBD1. This CDR3 comprises 16 residues. The V and J ends lost 1 base and 4 bases, in that order; junction bases with no gene match: 7. Germline V gives CDR1 SNHLY, CDR2 FYNNEI. CDR3 amino acids: CASSEVGGPRYNEQFF. CDR3 nucleotide sequence: TGTGCCAGCAGTGAAGTAGGGGGCCCCAGGTACAATGAGCAGTTCTTC.

This clone was seen a handful of times. V gene TRBV7-2 combines with J gene TRBJ2-3; no clear D. Germline CDR1 and CDR2: SGHTA and FQGNSA. This CDR3 comprises 10 residues. Trimming took off 9 bases at V and 4 bases at J, with 5 bases between the two ends. The CDR3 DNA is TGTGCCAGTTGGGCAGATACGCAGTATTTT. Translated, it gives CASWADTQYF.

V and J are TRBV15 and TRBJ2-3, with D tentatively TRBD1 (5 bases). V lost 0 bases and J lost 4, with 11 bases in between. The CDR3 totals 15 residues. Per germline, CDR1 LNHNV and CDR2 YYDKDF (reference sequence). The CDR3 reads CATSRDIRQPDTQYF. The CDR3 DNA sequence: TGTGCCACCAGCAGAGATATCAGACAGCCAGATACGCAGTATTTT.

CDR3 sequence reads: CASSFGGASNEKLFF. In DNA form, the CDR3 reads TGTGCCAGCAGTTTTGGGGGGGCATCGAATGAAAAACTGTTTTTT. The chain has TRBV27 and TRBJ1-4; TRBD1 is a possible D gene (6 bases). Per germline, CDR1 MNHEY and CDR2 SMNVEV (reference sequence). V gave up 3 bases and J gave up 5 bases, with 13 bases separating them. CDR3 size: 15 residues.